The clone carrying this TCR beta chain was counted only a few times. The record originates from a study of blood T cells in healthy people across ages. CDR1 and CDR2 from the germline V gene are DFQATT and SNEGSKA (reference sequence). The CDR3 is 13 residues long. V gave up 5 bases and J gave up 0 bases, with 10 bases separating them. Using a J-beta primer mix together with a sample-barcoded 5' primer, a second PCR was run for about 6 to 12 cycles. TCRdb re-called the 5' RACE reads through MiXCR, storing one row per CDR3 protein. In the table there are roughly 800,000 distinct CDR3 sequences, about 26% of which are singletons. These data are also associated with another study on T cells of mothers and their children.

This receptor was taken from a boy under 18 in good health. The chain links TRBV20-1 to TRBJ2-5; D may be TRBD2 (5 bases). The sample was blood. The CDR3 sequence: CSAEGAYQETQYF. The CDR3 DNA sequence: TGCAGTGCTGAGGGAGCTTACCAAGAGACCCAGTACTTC.